This passage covers 14 T cell receptor beta chains from one sample sequenced in a study of cytomegalovirus exposure and HLA in healthy donors. The PCR employed 60 Vbeta primers together with 13 Jbeta primers. Profiling relied on immunoSEQ multiplex PCR, and the TCRdb table lists in-frame clones only, not all of them. The sample lists around 180,000 clones; approximately 71% were seen once. The sequenced sample was PBMCs. The receptors here all came from a girl aged 5-17 years in good health and CMV-seronegative.

The chain joins TRBV5-6 to TRBJ2-3, with a tentative D call TRBD1 (6 bases). Germline CDR1 SGHDT, CDR2 YYEEEE. CDR3 length: 14 amino acids. Trimming took off 5 bases at V and 3 bases at J, with 13 bases between the two ends. The CDR3 sequence: CASRFTGRTDTQYF. As DNA, the CDR3 is TGTGCCAGCAGGTTTACAGGGCGGACAGATACGCAGTATTTT.

The CDR3 bases are TGTGCCAGCAGTAACCAAGCACCGAACACTGAAGCTTTCTTT. This codes for CASSNQAPNTEAFF. The rearrangement uses TRBV6-5 and TRBJ1-1; D remains ambiguous. V lost 5 bases and J lost 1, with 11 bases in between. The germline gives CDR1 MNHEY, CDR2 SVGAGI. The CDR3 totals 14 residues.

J is TRBJ2-2 and V is TRBV19; 8 bases match TRBD2. CDR1 is LNHDA and CDR2 is SQIVND in the germline V gene (reference sequence). The CDR3 is made up of 14 amino acids. The trim removed 7 bases at V and 5 bases at J, leaving 6 bases unmatched. CDR3 in amino acids: CASTLPGGTGELFF. In DNA form, the CDR3 reads TGTGCCAGTACCCTCCCGGGGGGGACCGGGGAGCTGTTTTTT.

The gene calls are TRBV5-6 and TRBJ1-1; 7 nucleotides align to TRBD1. Germline loops: CDR1 SGHDT, CDR2 YYEEEE. The CDR3 has 14 amino acids. J was trimmed by 1 base and V by 8 bases; bases with no gene match: 8. CDR3 amino acids: CASHIGQANTEAFF. Here the CDR3 DNA reads TGTGCCAGTCACATAGGACAGGCGAACACTGAAGCTTTCTTT.

This clone has only a few counts. CDR3 protein: CASSAPGQAWYEQYF. The CDR3, as DNA: TGTGCCAGCAGCGCACCGGGACAGGCATGGTACGAGCAGTACTTC. The J gene is TRBJ2-7, the V gene TRBV6-6; 8 bases line up with TRBD1. V lost 6 bases, J lost 4 bases, and 11 bases stayed unmatched. The CDR3 extends over 15 amino acids. CDR1 is MNHNY and CDR2 is SVGAGI in the germline V gene (reference sequence).

CDR3 amino acids: CASSLEAGYNEQFF. The CDR3 coding sequence is TGTGCCAGTAGTCTTGAGGCGGGATACAATGAGCAGTTCTTC. V is TRBV19 and J is TRBJ2-1, with a possible D match to TRBD2 (6 bases). V lost 5 bases and J 4 bases, leaving 12 bases between the germline ends. This CDR3 contains 14 residues. Per the germline V gene, CDR1 is LNHDA and CDR2 is SQIVND (reference sequence).

This clone was counted once. The chain couples TRBV2 to TRBJ1-3; D unclear. The germline V and J ends were trimmed by 3 bases and 5 bases, with 14 bases remaining between them. The CDR3 runs to 15 residues. Germline CDR1 is SNHLY and CDR2 is FYNNEI. The CDR3 is CASSDGRPDRNTIYF. Written as DNA, the CDR3 is TGTGCCAGCAGTGATGGGAGGCCCGATAGAAACACCATATATTTT.

The V gene is TRBV5-1, the J gene TRBJ1-5; 9 positions match TRBD1. CDR3 length equals 14 residues. CDR1 and CDR2 (germline): SGHRS, YFSETQ. Trimming cost V 4 bases and J 5 bases; bases outside gene matches: 4. The CDR3: CASSTTGGDQPQHF. The CDR3 nucleotides read TGCGCCAGCAGCACTACAGGGGGCGATCAGCCCCAGCATTTT.

J is TRBJ2-5 and V is TRBV6-5, with D unresolved. In germline, CDR1 is MNHEY, CDR2 SVGAGI. V gave up 2 bases and J gave up 5 bases, with 6 bases separating them. This CDR3 region has 12 residues. The CDR3 sequence: CASSYPRETQYF. CDR3 in DNA: TGTGCCAGCAGTTACCCGCGGGAGACCCAGTACTTC.

In its sample, this clone was seen once. Mismatch with germline at one junction end may stem from a read error. CDR3 protein: CASSFSFSGSLTSF. The DNA of the CDR3 is TGCGCCAGCAGCTTCTCATTTAGCGGAAGCCTTACGTCCTTT. The chain joins TRBV5-1 to TRBJ1-3; no firm D call. The CDR3 extends over 14 amino acids. The germline gives CDR1 SGHRS, CDR2 YFSETQ.

The V call is TRBV6-1, the J call TRBJ1-6; 8 nucleotides line up with TRBD1. V dropped 6 bases and J dropped 7; count of bases not matched to a gene: 5. The CDR3 runs 14 residues. Germline lookup yields CDR1 MNHNS and CDR2 SASEGT. CDR3 coding DNA: TGTGCCAGCAGCCGGGACAGGCAAAATTCACCCCTCCACTTT. Encoded protein: CASSRDRQNSPLHF.

The chain is built from TRBV6-1 and TRBJ2-5, with 9 bases fitting TRBD1. Trimming removed 6 bases from V and 5 bases from J; junction bases left unmatched: 7. This CDR3 is built from 14 residues. Germline V gene lookup returns CDR1 MNHNS and CDR2 SASEGT. This CDR3 is CASSEGQGWETQYF. The CDR3 coding sequence is TGTGCCAGCAGCGAGGGACAGGGCTGGGAGACCCAGTACTTC.

The chain uses TRBV10-3 and TRBJ2-3; 9 bases are shared with TRBD2. Unmatched junction bases numbered 15, after V lost 2 bases and J lost 0 bases. The CDR3 covers 20 residues. CDR1 is ENHRY and CDR2 is SYGVKD in the germline V gene. CDR3 residues: CAISEPRPGRSGGSTDTQYF. CDR3 DNA sequence: TGTGCCATCAGTGAGCCGAGACCGGGAAGAAGCGGGGGGAGCACAGATACGCAGTATTTT.

The J gene is TRBJ1-4, the V gene TRBV2, with 7 bases identical to TRBD1. The V and J ends lost 4 bases and 3 bases, in that order; junction bases with no gene match: 2. Germline V gives CDR1 SNHLY, CDR2 FYNNEI. This CDR3 is built from 14 residues. CDR3: CASSGQGPNEKLFF. Written as DNA, the CDR3 is TGTGCCAGCAGTGGACAGGGACCTAATGAAAAACTGTTTTTT.